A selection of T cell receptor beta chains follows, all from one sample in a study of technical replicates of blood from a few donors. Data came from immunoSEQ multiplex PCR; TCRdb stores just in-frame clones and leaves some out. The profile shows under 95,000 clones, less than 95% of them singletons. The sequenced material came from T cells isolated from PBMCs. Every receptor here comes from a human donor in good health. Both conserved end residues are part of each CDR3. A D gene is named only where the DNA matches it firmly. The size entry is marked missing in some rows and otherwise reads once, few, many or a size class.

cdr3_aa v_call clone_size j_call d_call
CASSDPTSGVASTDTQYF TRBV6-4 NA TRBJ2-3 TRBD2
CASSDLLAGGETQYF TRBV4-1 NA TRBJ2-5 TRBD2
CASSSMPPPGTEQFF TRBV7-8 NA TRBJ2-1 NA
CATWTGDFYYGYTF TRBV10-3 NA TRBJ1-2 TRBD1
CASSARRLAEVTYEQYF TRBV28 once TRBJ2-7 TRBD2
CASSYSSGVSGNTIYF TRBV6-6 NA TRBJ1-3 NA
CASSLGAASRNGELFF TRBV11-3 NA TRBJ2-2 NA
CASSYGGGEQYF TRBV5-6 NA TRBJ2-7 NA
CASSYFNADEQYF TRBV6-6 NA TRBJ2-7 NA
CASSLAGTGTLNTEAFF TRBV5-1 NA TRBJ1-1 NA
CASSLIGGQPQHF TRBV5-1 NA TRBJ1-5 NA
CASIRGQKNTEAFF TRBV6-1 few TRBJ1-1 TRBD1
CASSLEGNSDRGPSYEQYF TRBV28 NA TRBJ2-7 TRBD1
CASSGRDRGYSPLHF TRBV6-5 NA TRBJ1-6 TRBD1
CASSQGYGNEKLFF TRBV27 NA TRBJ1-4 NA
CASSPSLETGYHEQYF TRBV19 NA TRBJ2-7 TRBD1
CASSLALEETQYF TRBV7-8 NA TRBJ2-5 NA
CASSYGENTEAFF TRBV5-1 NA TRBJ1-1 NA
CASSLQGARMNTEAFF TRBV5-1 NA TRBJ1-1 TRBD1
CASSPVYNEQFF TRBV18 NA TRBJ2-1 NA
CASSLDIPGLQTYEQYF TRBV5-1 few TRBJ2-7 NA
CASSLDRTSNQPQHF TRBV18 NA TRBJ1-5 NA
CASSEGDSPTPLHF TRBV11-3 NA TRBJ1-6 TRBD1
CASSYSPRTDTQYF TRBV6-5 NA TRBJ2-3 NA
CASSYVHSNEKLFF TRBV6-5 NA TRBJ1-4 NA
CASSLESPGSGSQAGELFF TRBV7-9 NA TRBJ2-2 NA
CASSVRGSYNSPLHF TRBV9 NA TRBJ1-6 NA
CASSSAGTGAEKLFF TRBV19 NA TRBJ1-4 TRBD1
CASSVDRAFDHEAFF TRBV5-1 NA TRBJ1-1 TRBD1
CATSRVEVPDTQYF TRBV15 NA TRBJ2-3 NA
CASSKSIGAGQETQYF TRBV21-1 NA TRBJ2-5 NA
CASSRGRGGAYEQYF TRBV4-1 NA TRBJ2-7 NA
CASSELGLAVNEQFF TRBV25-1 once TRBJ2-1 TRBD2